The present T cell receptor beta chain was sequenced within a study of blood T cell repertoires in COVID-19. Looking at the study overall: Italy, Spain and the United States were the sources of the convalescent and acute COVID-19 samples. Sources were T cells, B-cell-depleted T cells, or PBMCs; the material itself was cDNA or gDNA.

Under the authors' procedure: For nucleated cells, counts were estimated from reference gene primer amplification. Here immunoSEQ multiplex PCR was the method, and the copy in TCRdb shows in-frame clones only, minus some. That table furnishes V, J and clone size, whereas the DNA furnished D and trimming. The data hold 60,000 to 75,000 clones, with roughly 85% observed a single time. Trimming removed 3 bases at V and 5 bases at J, with 10 bases between. The CDR3 length is 13 residues. Germline V gene data show CDR1 as MNHEY and CDR2 as SMNVEV (reference sequence). V gene TRBV27 combines with J gene TRBJ1-1; TRBD1 is a possible D gene (6 bases). Input material: peripheral blood. The TCR sequence derives from a human donor in a cohort sampled during active COVID-19. The CDR3, as DNA: TGTGCCAGCAGTTTCCTCCAGGGGACTGAAGCTTTCTTT. As protein: CASSFLQGTEAFF.